This T cell receptor beta chain was recorded in a study of ipilimumab plus nivolumab after autologous stem cell transplantation. The table came from immunoSEQ multiplex PCR; TCRdb's copy has only in-frame clones and leaves some out. Of 22,000 or so clones listed, roughly 69% are singletons. The V end lost 0 bases, the J end lost 4 bases, and 18 bases lay between the germline ends. There are 17 residues in the CDR3. The TCR sequence derives from a male donor with diffuse large B-cell lymphoma. The chain is built from TRBV23-1 and TRBJ1-1, with D perhaps matching TRBD1 (5 bases). TRBV23-1 counts as an open reading frame of uncertain function. The source material was PBMCs, sampled in a trial of ipilimumab plus nivolumab as post-transplant consolidation. The chain's CDR3 is CASSQSCSRGRGTEAFF. The CDR3 DNA follows: TGCGCCAGCAGTCAATCCTGCTCAAGGGGCAGAGGCACTGAAGCTTTCTTT.